This T cell receptor beta chain originates from a study of blood T cell repertoires in COVID-19. Across the whole study: Sites in the United States, Italy and Spain provided acute and convalescent COVID-19 samples. T cells, B-cell-depleted T cells, or PBMCs provided the cDNA or gDNA that served as material.

Per germline, CDR1 SEHNR and CDR2 FQNEAQ (reference sequence). CDR3 length equals 15 residues. The junction had 4 bases not matched to a gene; V was cut back by 3 bases and J by 5 bases. In the authors' workflow: Amplification from reference gene primers served as the basis for estimated nucleated cell counts. Only in-frame clones appear in the TCRdb table, and some are missing; sequencing was by immunoSEQ multiplex PCR. D and trimming come from the DNA, and the V and J calls and clone size come from that table. The sample includes about 14,000 clones, less than 95% of them seen just once. The sample consisted of peripheral blood. The rearrangement joins TRBV7-9 to TRBJ2-3, with 11 bases matching TRBD2. This sequence originates from a human donor in a cohort sampled during active COVID-19. In nucleotides, the CDR3 is TGTGCCAGCAGCTTCACTAGCGGGGGAGGAGATACGCAGTATTTT. It codes for CASSFTSGGGDTQYF.